This TCR beta chain was sequenced in a study of cytomegalovirus exposure and HLA in healthy donors. Findings of the study overall: Compared with the roughly 700-donor mean, an Asian-associated ancestry cluster reportedly had fewer N-insertions, according to a later analysis. Cytomegalovirus association was listed for about 150 TCR beta chains. For presence/absence analyses, sequencing depth was assumed to be roughly uniform across donors. A later examination showed that TCR association rates differed by HLA locus, with DRB1 most and HLA-C fewest.

There are a few counts of this clone. Its target is unknown. The primer mix had 60 Vbeta and 13 Jbeta primers. Data came from immunoSEQ multiplex PCR; TCRdb stores just in-frame clones and leaves some out. The sample gives roughly 200,000 clones, around 81% of which show up once; under 2% is in the top ten. In germline, CDR1 is SGDLS, CDR2 YYNGEE. The germline V and J ends were trimmed by 2 bases and 6 bases, with 9 bases remaining between them. This CDR3 is built from 13 residues. The chain couples TRBV9 to TRBJ1-5, with a possible D match to TRBD1 (5 bases). The sample comprised PBMCs. This clonotype was obtained from a man aged 30 to 45 in good health and CMV-seronegative. This CDR3 is CASSVEGVQPQHF. The CDR3 DNA reads as TGTGCCAGCAGCGTTGAAGGGGTTCAGCCCCAGCATTTT.